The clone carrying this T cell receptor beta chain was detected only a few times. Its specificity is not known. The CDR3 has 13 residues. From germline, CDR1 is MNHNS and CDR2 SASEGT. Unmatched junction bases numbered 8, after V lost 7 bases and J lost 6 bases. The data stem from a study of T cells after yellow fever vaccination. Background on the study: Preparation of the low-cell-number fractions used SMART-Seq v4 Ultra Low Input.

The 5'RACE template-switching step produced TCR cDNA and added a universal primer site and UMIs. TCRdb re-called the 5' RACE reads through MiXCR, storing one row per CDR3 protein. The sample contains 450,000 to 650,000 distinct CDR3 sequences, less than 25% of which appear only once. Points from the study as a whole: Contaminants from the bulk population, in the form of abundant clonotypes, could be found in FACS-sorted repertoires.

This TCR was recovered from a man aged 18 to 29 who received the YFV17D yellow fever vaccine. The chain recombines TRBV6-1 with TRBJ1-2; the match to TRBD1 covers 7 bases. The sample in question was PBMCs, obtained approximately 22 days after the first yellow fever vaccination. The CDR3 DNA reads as TGTGCCAGCACCACGACAGGGAAACATGGCTACACCTTC. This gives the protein CASTTTGKHGYTF.